In its sample, the clone carrying this TCR beta chain was seen a few times. Its target is unknown. The data were taken from a study of T cell repertoires in cytomegalovirus infection. One entry per CDR3 protein, called by TCRdb with MiXCR from the reads. The table lists some 560,000 distinct CDR3 sequences, over 35% of them singletons. Trimming removed 2 bases from V and 3 bases from J; junction bases left unmatched: 4. The CDR3 runs to 16 residues. Germline CDR1 SGHTA, CDR2 FQGNSA. This chain links TRBV7-2 with TRBJ2-7, with 13 bases identical to TRBD2. This material consisted of cultured PBMCs, taken from culture after CMV antigen stimulation. The sequence was obtained from a human donor in good health (CMV status not recorded). Some clones in this sample may be carry-over from other donors' samples. The CDR3 DNA reads as TGTGCCAGCAGCTTACGGGGACTAGCGGGAAACTACGAGCAGTACTTC. Translation: CASSLRGLAGNYEQYF.